This passage covers 13 T cell receptor beta chains from one sample sequenced in a study of blood T cell repertoires in COVID-19. The method was immunoSEQ multiplex PCR; TCRdb's version includes in-frame clones alone and lacks a portion of them. The data show under 200,000 clones, 84% seen once. The sample comprised PBMCs or T cells enriched from blood (not recorded which). All receptors derive from a woman in her 30s who had been exposed to COVID-19.

The genes are TRBV7-6 and TRBJ1-1; D gene ambiguous. CDR3 size: 13 residues. Germline values: CDR1 SGHVS, CDR2 FNYEAQ. V was clipped by 6 bases and J by 0 bases, with 8 bases between them. Here the CDR3 DNA reads TGTGCCAGCAGTCGTACACTGAACACTGAAGCTTTCTTT. Translated, it gives CASSRTLNTEAFF. Supplemented by reference TRBV7-6 and TRBJ1-1, the full variable domain reads GAGVSQSPRYKVTKRGQDVALRCDPISGHVSLYWYRQALGQGPEFLTYFNYEAQQDKSGLPNDRFSAERPEGSISTLTIQRTEQRDSAMYRCASSRTLNTEAFFGQGTRLTVV.

The rearrangement links TRBV5-8 to TRBJ1-4; 7 bases fit TRBD1. The CDR3 covers 14 residues. J gave up 7 bases and V 6 bases, and 9 bases lay outside the gene matches. From germline, CDR1 is SGHTS and CDR2 YDEGEE. The CDR3, as DNA: TGTGCCAGCAAGGGGTACAGGGGAACTGAAAAACTGTTTTTT. Amino acid sequence: CASKGYRGTEKLFF.

The J gene is TRBJ1-6, the V gene TRBV7-2; possible D gene TRBD1, 5 bases. V was shortened by 2 bases and J by 2 bases, with 10 bases between the two germline ends. The V gene's germline CDR1 is SGHTA and CDR2 FQGNSA. The CDR3 runs 16 residues. The CDR3 spells CASSLWAGTYNSPLHF. DNA of the CDR3: TGTGCCAGCAGCTTATGGGCAGGGACCTATAATTCACCCCTCCACTTT.

The chain couples TRBV6-6 to TRBJ1-1, with D perhaps matching TRBD1 (6 bases). The CDR3 extends over 13 amino acids. The V end was cut by 7 bases, the J end by 5 bases, with 14 bases between. Looked up from germline, CDR1 is MNHNY and CDR2 is SVGAGI (reference sequence). The CDR3 reads CASTGHFGTEAFF. CDR3 DNA sequence: TGTGCCAGCACGGGACATTTCGGGACTGAAGCTTTCTTT.

The CDR3 DNA reads TGTGCCAGCTCGAGATCCTACGAGCAGTACTTC. Translating it yields CASSRSYEQYF. The chain couples TRBV14 to TRBJ2-7; D gene ambiguous. V was pared by 8 bases and J by 1 base, with 6 bases between. The germline gives CDR1 SGHDN, CDR2 FVKESK. CDR3 length: 11 residues.

The rearrangement joins TRBV15 to TRBJ2-5; tentatively, D is TRBD1 (5 bases). Germline CDR1 reads LNHNV; CDR2 reads YYDKDF (reference sequence). This CDR3 region has 15 residues. Deletions cut 6 bases from V and 2 bases from J, with 16 bases between. The CDR3 bases are TGTGCCACCAGGCCCGACAGAGAGATTCAAGAGACCCAGTACTTC. This encodes CATRPDREIQETQYF.

This chain connects TRBV5-6 to TRBJ2-1, with 7 nucleotides matching TRBD2. The ends lost 4 bases at V and 4 bases at J; junction bases unmatched: 11. CDR1 and CDR2 (germline): SGHDT, YYEEEE. This CDR3 spans 16 amino acids. The CDR3 loop is CASSPEPGTKYNEQFF. In DNA form, the CDR3 reads TGTGCCAGCAGCCCGGAGCCCGGGACTAAATACAATGAGCAGTTCTTC.

The chain joins TRBV19 to TRBJ1-1; no reliable D call. The V gene lost 3 bases and the J gene lost 4 bases, with 15 bases spanning the gap. This CDR3 has 15 residues. CDR1 and CDR2 from the germline V gene are LNHDA and SQIVND (reference sequence). CDR3 region: CASSINPFGSTEAFF. DNA for the CDR3: TGTGCCAGTAGTATTAACCCTTTCGGGAGCACTGAAGCTTTCTTT.

This clone was seen only once. The chain is built from TRBV2 and TRBJ1-5, with D possibly TRBD1 on 5 matching bases. V shed 4 bases and J shed 4 bases, with 11 bases lying between them. CDR1 and CDR2 (germline): SNHLY, FYNNEI. The length of the CDR3 is 14 residues. The CDR3 coding sequence is TGTGCCAGCAGTGTGGGCAGGGAAAATCAGCCCCAGCATTTT. It encodes CASSVGRENQPQHF.

The chain combines TRBV19 with TRBJ1-6; no reliable D call. Trimming stripped 4 bases from V and 7 bases from J, with 5 bases between. The CDR3 runs 12 residues. The germline V gene encodes CDR1 LNHDA and CDR2 SQIVND (reference sequence). The CDR3 DNA follows: TGTGCCAGTAGTACTAAGAATTCACCCCTCCACTTT. It codes for CASSTKNSPLHF.

This rearrangement joins TRBV4-1 to TRBJ1-4; 8 bases agree with TRBD1. The germline CDR1 and CDR2 sequences are MGHRA and YSYEKL. The V segment lost 2 bases and the J segment 6 bases; nucleotides outside the gene matches: 5. The CDR3 sequence is 15 residues long. CDR3 residues: CASSQQGARDEKLFF. The CDR3 nucleotides are TGCGCCAGCAGCCAACAGGGGGCGAGGGATGAAAAACTGTTTTTT.

This clone was observed a few times. The same CDR3 is also encoded by other DNA sequences in this sample. The J gene is TRBJ1-2, the V gene TRBV19; possible D gene TRBD1, 5 bases. The germline V gene encodes CDR1 LNHDA and CDR2 SQIVND (reference sequence). Trimming stripped 2 bases from V and 3 bases from J, with 10 bases between. The CDR3 extends over 14 amino acids. The CDR3 DNA reads TGTGCCAGTAGTATACCGGCCAGGGACTATGGCTACACCTTC. This encodes CASSIPARDYGYTF.

The V gene is TRBV27, the J gene TRBJ1-2; D perhaps matches TRBD1 (6 bases). Between the trimmed V and J ends, which lost 1 base and 4 bases, there was a span of 10 bases. The CDR3 runs 14 residues. From germline, CDR1 is MNHEY and CDR2 SMNVEV (reference sequence). CDR3 in DNA: TGTGCCAGCAGTTTATTACAGGGCGCCTATGGCTACACCTTC. This codes for CASSLLQGAYGYTF.